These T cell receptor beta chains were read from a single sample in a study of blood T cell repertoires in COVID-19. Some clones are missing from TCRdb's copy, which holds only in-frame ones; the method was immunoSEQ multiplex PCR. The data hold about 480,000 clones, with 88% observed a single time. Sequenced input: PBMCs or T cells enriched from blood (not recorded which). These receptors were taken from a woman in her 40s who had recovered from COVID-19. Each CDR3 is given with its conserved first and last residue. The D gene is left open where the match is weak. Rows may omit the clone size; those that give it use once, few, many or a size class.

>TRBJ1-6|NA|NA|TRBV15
CATSRAGYSPLHF
TGTGCCACCAGCAGAGCGGGTTATTCACCCCTCCACTTT
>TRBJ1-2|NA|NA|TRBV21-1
CASTLTDSSHPNYGYTF
TGTGCCAGCACCTTAACAGATTCAAGCCACCCTAACTATGGCTACACCTTC
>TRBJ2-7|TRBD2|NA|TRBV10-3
CAISESGGVLEQYF
TGTGCCATCAGTGAGTCGGGAGGGGTCTTAGAGCAGTACTTC
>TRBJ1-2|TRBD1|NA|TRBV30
CACPPRQGARGYTF
TGTGCCTGCCCTCCGAGACAGGGGGCTCGAGGCTACACCTTC
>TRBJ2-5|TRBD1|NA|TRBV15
CATSTRDSETQYF
TGTGCCACCAGCACAAGGGACAGCGAGACCCAGTACTTC
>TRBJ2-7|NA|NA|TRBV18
CASSPPGRTISYEQYF
TGTGCCAGCTCACCACCGGGGAGGACGATATCCTACGAGCAGTACTTC
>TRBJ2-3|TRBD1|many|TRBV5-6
CASSPGQGLTDTQYF
TGTGCCAGCAGCCCGGGACAGGGGTTAACAGATACGCAGTATTTT
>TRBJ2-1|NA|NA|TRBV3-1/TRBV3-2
CASSQTQGNEQFF
TGTGCCAGCAGTCAAACCCAGGGGAATGAGCAGTTCTTC
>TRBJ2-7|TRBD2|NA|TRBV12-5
CASGLVGTSGRRAHEQYF
TGTGCTAGTGGTTTGGTTGGGACTAGCGGGAGGAGAGCCCACGAGCAGTACTTC
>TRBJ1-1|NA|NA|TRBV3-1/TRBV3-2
CASSLLTGGDTEAFF
TGTGCCAGCAGCCTTCTTACAGGCGGGGACACTGAAGCTTTCTTT
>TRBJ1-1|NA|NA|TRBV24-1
CATSDAGSTEAFF
TGTGCCACCAGTGATGCGGGGAGCACTGAAGCTTTCTTT
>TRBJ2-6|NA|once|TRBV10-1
CASSPPGANVLTF
TGCGCCAGCAGCCCTCCCGGGGCCAACGTCCTGACTTTC
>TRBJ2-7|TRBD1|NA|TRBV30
CAWRTPGQGRYEQYF
TGTGCCTGGAGGACCCCGGGACAGGGTCGTTACGAGCAGTACTTC
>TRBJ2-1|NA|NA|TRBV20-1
CSARTPEQFF
TGCAGTGCCCGGACACCTGAGCAGTTCTTC
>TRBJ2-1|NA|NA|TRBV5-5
CASSLDSIEQFF
TGTGCCAGCAGCTTGGACTCGATTGAGCAGTTCTTC
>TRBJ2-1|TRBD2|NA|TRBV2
CASSGQLSTSAYNEQFF
TGTGCCAGCAGCGGACAGCTCTCGACTAGCGCTTACAATGAGCAGTTCTTC
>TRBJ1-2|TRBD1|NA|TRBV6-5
CASSYSTGTGGYGYTF
TGTGCCAGCAGTTACTCAACCGGGACAGGGGGTTATGGCTACACCTTC
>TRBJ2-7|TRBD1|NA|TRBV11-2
CASSPPGQGRYEQYF
TGTGCCAGCAGCCCTCCGGGACAGGGTCGCTACGAGCAGTACTTC
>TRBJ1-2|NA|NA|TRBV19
CASSILGSGYTF
TGTGCCAGTAGTATTTTGGGGAGTGGCTACACCTTC
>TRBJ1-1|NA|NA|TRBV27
CASSIAGTEAFF
TGTGCCAGCAGTATCGCCGGCACTGAAGCTTTCTTT
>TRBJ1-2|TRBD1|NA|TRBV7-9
CASSSNGQGYGYTF
TGTGCCAGCAGCTCAAACGGACAGGGCTATGGCTACACCTTC
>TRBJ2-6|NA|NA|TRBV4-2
CASSQVRSGANVLTF
TGTGCCAGCAGCCAAGTCCGCTCTGGGGCCAACGTCCTGACTTTC
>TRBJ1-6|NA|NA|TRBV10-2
CASTGHGNSPLHF
TGCGCCAGCACGGGACACGGAAATTCACCCCTCCACTTT
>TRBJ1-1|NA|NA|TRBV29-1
CSVEGFVGSEAFF
TGCAGCGTTGAAGGATTCGTAGGGAGTGAAGCTTTCTTT
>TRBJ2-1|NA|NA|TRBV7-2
CASSLGISLYSSYNEQFF
TGTGCCAGCAGCTTAGGAATTTCGCTGTATAGCTCCTACAATGAGCAGTTCTTC
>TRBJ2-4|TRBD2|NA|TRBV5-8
CASSFLPWTSEHHYKNIQYF
TGTGCCAGCAGCTTCCTCCCCTGGACTAGCGAACACCACTACAAAAACATTCAGTACTTC
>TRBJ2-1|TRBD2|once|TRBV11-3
CASSLGFQRGYNEQFF
TGTGCCAGCAGCTTAGGATTTCAGCGGGGGTACAATGAGCAGTTCTTC
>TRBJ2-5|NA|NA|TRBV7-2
CATGPGSSSQETQYF
TGTGCCACCGGGCCGGGATCTTCATCGCAAGAGACCCAGTACTTC
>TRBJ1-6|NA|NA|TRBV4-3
CASSQEGGYGSPLHF
TGCGCCAGCAGCCAAGAAGGAGGGTACGGATCACCCCTCCACTTT
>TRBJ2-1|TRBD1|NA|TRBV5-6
CASSLVGTEWFF
TGTGCCAGCAGCTTGGTTGGGACAGAGTGGTTCTTC
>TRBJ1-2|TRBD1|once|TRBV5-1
CASSLGDRVYGYTF
TGCGCCAGCAGCTTGGGGGACAGGGTTTATGGCTACACCTTC
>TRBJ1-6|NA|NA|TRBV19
CASSFQVNNSPLHF
TGTGCCAGTAGTTTCCAGGTTAATAATTCACCCCTCCACTTT
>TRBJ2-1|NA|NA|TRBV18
CASSPWGGNEQFF
TGTGCCAGCTCACCGTGGGGAGGCAATGAGCAGTTCTTC
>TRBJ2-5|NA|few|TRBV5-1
CASSQTGSGETQYF
TGCGCCAGCAGCCAGACAGGTTCGGGAGAGACCCAGTACTTC
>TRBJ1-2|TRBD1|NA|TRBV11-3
CASSSGRGQSNGYTF
TGTGCCAGCAGCTCGGGGCGGGGACAGAGTAATGGCTACACCTTC
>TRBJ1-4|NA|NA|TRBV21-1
CASSKGQGAGKLFF
TGTGCCAGCAGCAAAGGGCAGGGGGCTGGAAAACTGTTTTTT
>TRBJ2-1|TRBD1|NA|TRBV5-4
CASSAGTARNNEQFF
TGTGCCAGCAGCGCTGGGACAGCCCGGAACAATGAGCAGTTCTTC
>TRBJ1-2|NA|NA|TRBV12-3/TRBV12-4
CASSLYPGYTF
TGTGCCAGCAGTCTTTATCCGGGCTACACCTTC
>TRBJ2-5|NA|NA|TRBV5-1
CASSPRSGETQYF
TGCGCCAGCAGCCCTAGGAGCGGAGAGACCCAGTACTTC
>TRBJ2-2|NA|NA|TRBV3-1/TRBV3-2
CASSFPGHLTGELFF
TGTGCCAGCAGCTTCCCGGGACACCTCACCGGGGAGCTGTTTTTT
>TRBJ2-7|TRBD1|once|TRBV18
CASSPRQGGTYEQYF
TGTGCCAGCTCCCCAAGACAGGGTGGGACCTACGAGCAGTACTTC
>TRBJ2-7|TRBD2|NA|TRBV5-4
CASSLPLAGANEQYF
TGTGCCAGCAGTCTGCCGCTAGCGGGAGCCAACGAGCAGTACTTC
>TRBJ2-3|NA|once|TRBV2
CASSEVGSTSTDTQYF
TGTGCCAGCAGTGAAGTCGGTTCTACCTCCACAGATACGCAGTATTTT
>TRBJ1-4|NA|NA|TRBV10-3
CAISETGDRGEKLFF
TGTGCCATCAGTGAGACGGGAGACCGGGGTGAAAAACTGTTTTTT
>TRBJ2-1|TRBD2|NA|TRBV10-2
CASSWTMTSGRLDNEQFF
TGCGCCAGCAGTTGGACTATGACTAGCGGGAGATTGGACAATGAGCAGTTCTTC
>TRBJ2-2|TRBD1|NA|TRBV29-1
CSVRTGTANTGELFF
TGCAGCGTCCGGACAGGAACTGCGAACACCGGGGAGCTGTTTTTT
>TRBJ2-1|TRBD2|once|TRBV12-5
CASGLGLAGVNEQFF
TGTGCTAGTGGACTTGGACTAGCGGGCGTCAATGAGCAGTTCTTC
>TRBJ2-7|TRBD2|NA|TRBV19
CASSDGLAGRYEQYF
TGTGCCAGTAGTGATGGACTAGCGGGACGGTACGAGCAGTACTTC